These 20 T cell receptor beta chains share one sample of origin, sequenced in a study of blood T cells in healthy people across ages. A second PCR of roughly 6 to 12 cycles used a sample-barcoded 5' primer and a J-beta primer mix. TCRdb itself ran the 5' RACE reads through MiXCR, one entry per CDR3 protein. This sample has fewer than 800,000 distinct CDR3 sequences; about a third occur once, and the top ten carry 15%. The sequenced sample consisted of blood. The receptor source for this set is a woman aged 80 or over in good health.

In this sample, this clonotype turned up many times. The rearrangement uses TRBV27 and TRBJ2-7; 9 bases align to TRBD1. The CDR3 has 15 residues. From germline, CDR1 is MNHEY and CDR2 SMNVEV (reference sequence). After removal of 0 bases from V and 5 bases from J, the junction contained 5 bases not matched to a gene. CDR3 coding DNA: TGTGCCAGCAGTTTATCGTACAGGGGGCGTCACGAGCAGTACTTC. This gives the protein CASSLSYRGRHEQYF.

The gene calls are TRBV29-1 and TRBJ2-1, with TRBD2 as a possible D gene (6 bases). This CDR3 spans 17 amino acids. Germline CDR1 and CDR2: SQVTM and ANQGSEA. Trimming shortened V by 0 bases and J by 0 bases, and 15 bases separated the two germline ends. The CDR3 reads CSVEDYGEASSYNEQFF. The CDR3 DNA follows: TGCAGCGTTGAAGATTATGGGGAGGCCAGCTCCTACAATGAGCAGTTCTTC.

About this clonotype: A read error may explain this, as a much larger clone is one base away. The chain recombines TRBV5-4 with TRBJ2-5, with D tentatively TRBD2 (6 bases). Germline V gene lookup returns CDR1 SGHNT and CDR2 YYREEE (reference sequence). Trimming shortened V by 7 bases and J by 6 bases, and 19 bases separated the two germline ends. This CDR3 has 14 residues. CDR3 DNA sequence: TGTGCCAGCTTCGCAGGCGGGGTGGGTAAGACCCAGTACTTC. This encodes CASFAGGVGKTQYF.

Many counts were recorded for this clonotype. This rearrangement joins TRBV9 to TRBJ1-2; D gene ambiguous. Deletions cut 0 bases from V and 4 bases from J, with 13 bases between. Per germline, CDR1 SGDLS and CDR2 YYNGEE. CDR3 length: 15 amino acids. The CDR3 DNA reads as TGTGCCAGCAGCGTAGGAGTGTCTAAGGGCTATGGCTACACCTTC. Its translation: CASSVGVSKGYGYTF.

The chain recombines TRBV6-2 or TRBV6-3 with TRBJ2-1; 7 nucleotides agree with TRBD2. The V gene's germline CDR1 is MNHEY and CDR2 SVGEGT. Trimming cost V 0 bases and J 7 bases; bases outside gene matches: 6. This CDR3 region has 15 residues. CDR3 coding DNA: TGTGCCAGCAGTTACTCCGGCGGGGGTACAAATGAGCAGTTCTTC. It specifies CASSYSGGGTNEQFF.

This clonotype has ten or more counts. The rearrangement uses TRBV20-1 and TRBJ2-5, with D tentatively TRBD1 or TRBD2 (6 bases each). V was pared by 6 bases and J by 1 base, with 9 bases between. From germline, CDR1 is DFQATT and CDR2 SNEGSKA (reference sequence). The CDR3 extends over 12 amino acids. CDR3 amino acids: CSAGGPQETQYF. In DNA form, the CDR3 reads TGCAGTGCGGGGGGCCCCCAAGAGACCCAGTACTTC.

As to this clonotype: A much larger clone differs from this one at a single base, so this may be a read error. The V call is TRBV2, the J call TRBJ2-7; D not resolved. CDR3 size: 13 residues. Germline assignment: CDR1 SNHLY and CDR2 FYNNEI. The CDR3 DNA reads as TGTGCCAGCGGACCAAGTACATCCTGCGAGCAGTACTTC. Its protein is CASGPSTSCEQYF.

This clonotype was seen a few times. The rearrangement joins TRBV11-2 to TRBJ2-7, with 8 positions matching TRBD2. Looked up from germline, CDR1 is SGHAT and CDR2 is FQNNGV. The trim removed 4 bases at V and 3 bases at J, leaving 14 bases unmatched. The CDR3 is 17 amino acids. CDR3 loop: CASSSSTTGGPYYEQYF. The CDR3 region has the DNA TGTGCCAGCAGCTCAAGCACGACGGGGGGGCCTTACTACGAGCAGTACTTC.

The chain recombines TRBV30 with TRBJ1-5, with D possibly matching TRBD1 (6 bases). There are 15 residues in the CDR3. Germline V CDR1 and CDR2: GTSNPN, SVGIG (reference sequence). The V end was cut by 1 base, the J end by 3 bases, with 13 bases between. The CDR3 region is CAWSALRTDNQPQHF. DNA for the CDR3: TGTGCCTGGAGTGCACTCCGGACAGACAATCAGCCCCAGCATTTT. Looking up the rest from reference TRBV30 and TRBJ1-5 gives the full variable domain: SQTIHQWPATLVQPVGSPLSLECTVEGTSNPNLYWYRQAAGRGLQLLFYSVGIGQISSEVPQNLSASRPQDRQFILSSKKLLLSDSGFYLCAWSALRTDNQPQHFGDGTRLSIL.

V is TRBV30 and J is TRBJ2-7, with 7 bases lining up with TRBD1. CDR1 is GTSNPN and CDR2 is SVGIG in the germline V gene (reference sequence). J gave up 7 bases and V 3 bases, and 9 bases lay outside the gene matches. There are 13 residues in the CDR3. The CDR3 DNA follows: TGTGCCTGGAGCCAGGGGGTAGGAGATGAGCAGTACTTC. Translating gives CAWSQGVGDEQYF.

This clonotype was recorded many times. This chain uses TRBV5-1 with TRBJ2-1; TRBD2 matches at 9 bases. This CDR3 region has 15 residues. CDR1 is SGHRS, CDR2 YFSETQ, per germline. The V gene end was trimmed by 4 bases and the J gene end by 6 bases; junction bases not matched to a gene: 8. CDR3: CASSLAGGALNEQFF. CDR3 nucleotide sequence: TGCGCCAGCAGCCTGGCGGGGGGGGCCCTCAATGAGCAGTTCTTC.

This clonotype came up many times. This sequence joins TRBV6-2 or TRBV6-3 and TRBJ2-2, with unresolved D. There are 11 residues in the CDR3. The V and J ends lost 9 bases and 0 bases respectively, with 2 bases between them. Germline V gene lookup returns CDR1 MNHEY and CDR2 SVGEGT. The CDR3 protein is CASTNTGELFF. The CDR3 coding sequence is TGTGCCAGTACGAACACCGGGGAGCTGTTTTTT.

Comments on this clonotype: A much larger clone lies a single base off, so this may be a read error. V gene TRBV7-2 combines with J gene TRBJ1-6; 10 bases match TRBD1. V lost 5 bases to trimming and J lost 10 bases; unmatched junction nucleotides: 11. CDR3 length: 16 residues. From germline, CDR1 is SGHTA and CDR2 FQGNSA. The CDR3: CASSRNRDRGTSPLHF. The CDR3, as DNA: TGTGCCAGCAGCCGTAACCGGGACAGGGGTACATCACCCCTCCACTTT.

This clonotype has ten or more counts. The V call is TRBV7-2, the J call TRBJ2-1; weak D call: TRBD2 (6 bases). Germline CDR1 reads SGHTA; CDR2 reads FQGNSA. The V gene lost 5 bases and the J gene lost 10 bases, with 15 bases spanning the gap. The CDR3 is made up of 13 amino acids. The CDR3 DNA is TGTGCCAGCAGCCCAGGAGGGTTAGGGGAGCAGTTCTTC. This gives the protein CASSPGGLGEQFF. Complete variable domain (other parts from reference TRBV7-2 and TRBJ2-1): GAGVSQSPSNKVTEKGKDVELRCDPISGHTALYWYRQSLGQGLEFLIYFQGNSAPDKSGLPSDRFSAERTGGSVSTLTIQRTQQEDSAVYLCASSPGGLGEQFFGPGTRLTVL.

A few counts support this clonotype. The CDR3 loop is CSASTPDSGNTIYF. CDR3 nucleotide sequence: TGCAGTGCTAGTACGCCTGACTCTGGAAACACCATATATTTT. V gene TRBV20-1 combines with J gene TRBJ1-3; D is unclear. Per the germline V gene, CDR1 is DFQATT and CDR2 is SNEGSKA (reference sequence). V gave up 3 bases and J gave up 0 bases, with 9 bases separating them. CDR3 length equals 14 residues.

This clonotype was observed many times. This rearrangement joins TRBV7-9 to TRBJ2-7; perhaps TRBD2 as D (7 bases). There are 15 residues in the CDR3. CDR1 and CDR2 (germline): SEHNR, FQNEAQ (reference sequence). Trimming removed 3 bases at V and 0 bases at J, with 12 bases between. DNA for the CDR3: TGTGCCAGCAGCTTCTCGGGGGGCCTCTCCTACGAGCAGTACTTC. It specifies CASSFSGGLSYEQYF. The full variable domain, with the rest looked up from reference TRBV7-9 and TRBJ2-7, is DTGVSQNPRHKITKRGQNVTFRCDPISEHNRLYWYRQTLGQGPEFLTYFQNEAQLEKSRLLSDRFSAERPKGSFSTLEIQRTEQGDSAMYLCASSFSGGLSYEQYFGPGTRLTVT.

Notes on this clonotype: This CDR3 fails to terminate in the conserved phenylalanine or tryptophan, so it likely reflects a read error. The chain employs TRBV30 and TRBJ1-2, with a tentative D call TRBD1 (5 bases). V was pared by 5 bases and J by 2 bases, with 15 bases between. CDR1 is GTSNPN and CDR2 is SVGIG in the germline V gene (reference sequence). The CDR3 has 14 residues. Here the CDR3 DNA reads TGTGCCTGGTGTGCCGGGACGCAAAACTATGGCTACACCTCC. The encoded protein is CAWCAGTQNYGYTS.

This clonotype showed up many times. The chain uses TRBV12-3 or TRBV12-4 and TRBJ1-1, with 9 bases fitting TRBD1. V was clipped by 6 bases and J by 9 bases; unmatched bases: 5. This CDR3 region has 12 residues. CDR3 coding DNA: TGTGCCAGCAGCCCCACAGGGGGCAAAGCTTTCTTT. Its protein is CASSPTGGKAFF.

The chain links TRBV23-1 to TRBJ1-5; a possible D gene is TRBD1 (6 bases). TRBV23-1 falls under the ORF class, with uncertain function. Trimming removed 4 bases from V and 8 bases from J, with 21 bases in between. The CDR3 spans 16 residues. CDR3 in DNA: TGCGCCAGCAGTCGGATCAGGGGCCCGAGCGGGGAGCCCCAGCATTTT. As protein: CASSRIRGPSGEPQHF.

This clonotype was recorded at least ten times. V is TRBV28 and J is TRBJ2-7; the D is unclear. Trimming pared 6 bases from V and 3 bases from J, leaving 9 bases between. Germline V lookup: CDR1 MDHEN, CDR2 SYDVKM. The CDR3 has 12 amino acids. CDR3 loop: CASSTGSYEQYF. In DNA, the CDR3 is TGTGCCAGCAGCACCGGCAGCTACGAGCAGTACTTC.